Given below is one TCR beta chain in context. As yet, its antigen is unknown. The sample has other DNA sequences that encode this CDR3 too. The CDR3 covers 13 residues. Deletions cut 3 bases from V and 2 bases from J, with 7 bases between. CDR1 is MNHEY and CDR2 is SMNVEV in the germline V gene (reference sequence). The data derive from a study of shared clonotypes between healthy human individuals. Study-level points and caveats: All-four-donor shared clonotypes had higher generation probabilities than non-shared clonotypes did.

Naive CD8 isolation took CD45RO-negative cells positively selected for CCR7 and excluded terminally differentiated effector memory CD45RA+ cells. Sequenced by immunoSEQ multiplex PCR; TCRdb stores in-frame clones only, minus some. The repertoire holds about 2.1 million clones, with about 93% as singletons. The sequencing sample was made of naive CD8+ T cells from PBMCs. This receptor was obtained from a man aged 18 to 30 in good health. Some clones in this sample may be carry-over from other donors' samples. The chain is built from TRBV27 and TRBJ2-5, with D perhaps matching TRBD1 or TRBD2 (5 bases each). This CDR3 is CASSFWGQETQYF. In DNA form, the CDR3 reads TGTGCCAGCAGTTTTTGGGGGCAAGAGACCCAGTACTTC.